This is a list of T cell receptor beta chains from one sample in a study of cytomegalovirus exposure and HLA in healthy donors. The table came from immunoSEQ multiplex PCR; TCRdb's copy has only in-frame clones and leaves some out. The sample yields about 200,000 clones, 75% to 90% seen once. Sequencing input: PBMCs. These receptors were obtained from a woman in her twenties or thirties in good health and CMV-seronegative. Both conserved end residues are part of each CDR3. D genes are given only for firm matches. Not all rows give a size; the values are once, few, many and, for expanded clones, a class.

CDR3 protein	CDR3 DNA	V gene	D gene	J gene	clone size
CASKEGGGTEAFF	TGTGCCAGCAAGGAAGGGGGGGGCACTGAAGCTTTCTTT	TRBV28	.	TRBJ1-1	.
CASSQASGGAEQFF	TGTGCCAGCAGCCAAGCTAGCGGGGGGGCGGAGCAGTTCTTC	TRBV4-2	TRBD2	TRBJ2-1	.
CASSLIPETYEQYF	TGTGCCAGCAGCTTAATACCAGAAACCTACGAGCAGTACTTC	TRBV7-2	.	TRBJ2-7	.
CASPKFPRDRGFYEQYF	TGCGCCAGCCCAAAATTCCCGAGGGACAGGGGATTCTACGAGCAGTACTTC	TRBV10-1	TRBD1	TRBJ2-7	once
CASSEARGVGPGNEQYF	TGTGCCAGCAGTGAAGCTCGGGGGGTCGGGCCCGGGAACGAGCAGTACTTC	TRBV6-1	TRBD2	TRBJ2-7	once
CSVGELPGREQFF	TGCAGCGTTGGGGAGTTGCCCGGCCGTGAGCAGTTCTTC	TRBV29-1	.	TRBJ2-1	.
CASSPQHYRGGETQYF	TGTGCCAGCAGCCCCCAGCACTACAGGGGGGGAGAGACCCAGTACTTC	TRBV9	.	TRBJ2-5	.
CASSLVAYEQYF	TGTGCCAGCAGTTTAGTTGCCTACGAGCAGTACTTC	TRBV6-4	.	TRBJ2-7	.
CASSSTWDRGAHEQYF	TGTGCCAGCAGCTCCACCTGGGACAGGGGGGCCCACGAGCAGTACTTC	TRBV9	TRBD1	TRBJ2-7	.
CASSLRLAGSYNEQFF	TGTGCCAGCAGTTTACGACTAGCGGGGTCCTACAATGAGCAGTTCTTC	TRBV27	TRBD2	TRBJ2-1	.
CASSAKPPGGTEAFF	TGCGCCAGCAGCGCAAAACCCCCAGGAGGGACTGAAGCTTTCTTT	TRBV5-1	.	TRBJ1-1	.
CASSPAGRETEAFF	TGTGCCAGCAGTCCCGCCGGAAGGGAGACTGAAGCTTTCTTT	TRBV28	.	TRBJ1-1	.
CASKREAGGQLNEKLFF	TGTGCCAGCAAACGAGAAGCTGGGGGACAGCTTAATGAAAAACTGTTTTTT	TRBV2	TRBD1	TRBJ1-4	.
CASSLEGGETQYF	TGCGCCAGCAGCTTGGAGGGGGGGGAGACCCAGTACTTC	TRBV5-1	.	TRBJ2-5	.
CASSGLALAYEQYF	TGTGCCAGCTCAGGACTAGCGTTGGCCTACGAGCAGTACTTC	TRBV18	TRBD2	TRBJ2-7	.
CASSDRHANQPQHF	TGTGCCAGCAGTGACCGACATGCGAATCAGCCCCAGCATTTT	TRBV25-1	.	TRBJ1-5	once
CASGTGSPDTQYF	TGTGCCAGCGGGACAGGGAGTCCAGATACGCAGTATTTT	TRBV6-1	TRBD1	TRBJ2-3	once
CASSLFLAGGEQFF	TGCGCCAGCAGCTTGTTCCTAGCCGGGGGTGAGCAGTTCTTC	TRBV5-1	.	TRBJ2-1	.
CASQSGRGETQYF	TGTGCCAGCCAAAGCGGGAGGGGAGAGACCCAGTACTTC	TRBV6-5	TRBD2	TRBJ2-5	.
CASSLYGNTEAFF	TGTGCCAGCAGTTTATACGGGAACACTGAAGCTTTCTTT	TRBV27	.	TRBJ1-1	.
CASSFPPGGVAYEQYF	TGTGCCAGCAGTTTCCCCCCCGGCGGGGTAGCCTACGAGCAGTACTTC	TRBV2	.	TRBJ2-7	once
CASSLGLTNEQYF	TGTGCCAGCAGCTTGGGACTAACGAACGAGCAGTACTTC	TRBV7-9	TRBD2	TRBJ2-7	once
CSVVVGGYDTQYF	TGCAGCGTTGTGGTGGGGGGTTATGATACGCAGTATTTT	TRBV29-1	.	TRBJ2-3	.
CASSLDGGRPYNEQFF	TGTGCCAGCAGCTTAGACGGGGGGAGGCCTTACAATGAGCAGTTCTTC	TRBV7-9	TRBD2	TRBJ2-1	.
CASSPDRYNEQFF	TGTGCCAGCAGCCCTGACAGATACAATGAGCAGTTCTTC	TRBV11-3	.	TRBJ2-1	.
CASSSYSGLINTGELFF	TGTGCCAGCAGCTCGTACTCTGGACTGATCAACACCGGGGAGCTGTTTTTT	TRBV5-6	.	TRBJ2-2	.